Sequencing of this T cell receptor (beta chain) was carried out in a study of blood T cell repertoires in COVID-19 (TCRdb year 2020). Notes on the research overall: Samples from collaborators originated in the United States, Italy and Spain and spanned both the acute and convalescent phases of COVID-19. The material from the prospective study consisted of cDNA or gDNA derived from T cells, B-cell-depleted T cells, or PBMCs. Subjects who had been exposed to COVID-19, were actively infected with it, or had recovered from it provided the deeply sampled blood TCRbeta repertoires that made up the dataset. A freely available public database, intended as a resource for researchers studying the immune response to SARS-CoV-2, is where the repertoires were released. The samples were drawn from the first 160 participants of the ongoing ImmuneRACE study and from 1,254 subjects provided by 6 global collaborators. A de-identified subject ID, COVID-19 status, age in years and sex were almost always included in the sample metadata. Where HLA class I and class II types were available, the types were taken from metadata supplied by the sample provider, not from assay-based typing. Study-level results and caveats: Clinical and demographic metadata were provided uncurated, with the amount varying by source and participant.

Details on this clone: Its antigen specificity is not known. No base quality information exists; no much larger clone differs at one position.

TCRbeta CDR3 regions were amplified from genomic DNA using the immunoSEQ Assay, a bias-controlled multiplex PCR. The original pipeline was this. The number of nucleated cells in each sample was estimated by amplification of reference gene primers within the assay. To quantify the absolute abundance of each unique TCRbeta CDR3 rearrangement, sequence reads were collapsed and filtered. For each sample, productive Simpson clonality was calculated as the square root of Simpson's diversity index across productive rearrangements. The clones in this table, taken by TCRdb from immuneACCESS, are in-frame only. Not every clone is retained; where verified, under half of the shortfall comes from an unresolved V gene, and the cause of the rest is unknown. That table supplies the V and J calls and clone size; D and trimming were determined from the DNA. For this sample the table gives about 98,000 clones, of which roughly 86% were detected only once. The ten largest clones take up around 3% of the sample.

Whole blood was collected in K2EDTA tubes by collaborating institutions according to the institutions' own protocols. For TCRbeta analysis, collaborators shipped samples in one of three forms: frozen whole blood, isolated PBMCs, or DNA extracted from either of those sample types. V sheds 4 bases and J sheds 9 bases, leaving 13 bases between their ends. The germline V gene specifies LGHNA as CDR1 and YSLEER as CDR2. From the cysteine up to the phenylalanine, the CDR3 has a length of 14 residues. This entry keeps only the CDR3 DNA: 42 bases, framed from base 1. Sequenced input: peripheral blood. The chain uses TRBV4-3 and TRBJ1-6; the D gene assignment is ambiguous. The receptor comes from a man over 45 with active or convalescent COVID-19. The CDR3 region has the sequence CASSRVLEVSPLHF. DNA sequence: TGCGCCAGCAGCCGCGTATTGGAGGTTTCACCCCTCCACTTT.